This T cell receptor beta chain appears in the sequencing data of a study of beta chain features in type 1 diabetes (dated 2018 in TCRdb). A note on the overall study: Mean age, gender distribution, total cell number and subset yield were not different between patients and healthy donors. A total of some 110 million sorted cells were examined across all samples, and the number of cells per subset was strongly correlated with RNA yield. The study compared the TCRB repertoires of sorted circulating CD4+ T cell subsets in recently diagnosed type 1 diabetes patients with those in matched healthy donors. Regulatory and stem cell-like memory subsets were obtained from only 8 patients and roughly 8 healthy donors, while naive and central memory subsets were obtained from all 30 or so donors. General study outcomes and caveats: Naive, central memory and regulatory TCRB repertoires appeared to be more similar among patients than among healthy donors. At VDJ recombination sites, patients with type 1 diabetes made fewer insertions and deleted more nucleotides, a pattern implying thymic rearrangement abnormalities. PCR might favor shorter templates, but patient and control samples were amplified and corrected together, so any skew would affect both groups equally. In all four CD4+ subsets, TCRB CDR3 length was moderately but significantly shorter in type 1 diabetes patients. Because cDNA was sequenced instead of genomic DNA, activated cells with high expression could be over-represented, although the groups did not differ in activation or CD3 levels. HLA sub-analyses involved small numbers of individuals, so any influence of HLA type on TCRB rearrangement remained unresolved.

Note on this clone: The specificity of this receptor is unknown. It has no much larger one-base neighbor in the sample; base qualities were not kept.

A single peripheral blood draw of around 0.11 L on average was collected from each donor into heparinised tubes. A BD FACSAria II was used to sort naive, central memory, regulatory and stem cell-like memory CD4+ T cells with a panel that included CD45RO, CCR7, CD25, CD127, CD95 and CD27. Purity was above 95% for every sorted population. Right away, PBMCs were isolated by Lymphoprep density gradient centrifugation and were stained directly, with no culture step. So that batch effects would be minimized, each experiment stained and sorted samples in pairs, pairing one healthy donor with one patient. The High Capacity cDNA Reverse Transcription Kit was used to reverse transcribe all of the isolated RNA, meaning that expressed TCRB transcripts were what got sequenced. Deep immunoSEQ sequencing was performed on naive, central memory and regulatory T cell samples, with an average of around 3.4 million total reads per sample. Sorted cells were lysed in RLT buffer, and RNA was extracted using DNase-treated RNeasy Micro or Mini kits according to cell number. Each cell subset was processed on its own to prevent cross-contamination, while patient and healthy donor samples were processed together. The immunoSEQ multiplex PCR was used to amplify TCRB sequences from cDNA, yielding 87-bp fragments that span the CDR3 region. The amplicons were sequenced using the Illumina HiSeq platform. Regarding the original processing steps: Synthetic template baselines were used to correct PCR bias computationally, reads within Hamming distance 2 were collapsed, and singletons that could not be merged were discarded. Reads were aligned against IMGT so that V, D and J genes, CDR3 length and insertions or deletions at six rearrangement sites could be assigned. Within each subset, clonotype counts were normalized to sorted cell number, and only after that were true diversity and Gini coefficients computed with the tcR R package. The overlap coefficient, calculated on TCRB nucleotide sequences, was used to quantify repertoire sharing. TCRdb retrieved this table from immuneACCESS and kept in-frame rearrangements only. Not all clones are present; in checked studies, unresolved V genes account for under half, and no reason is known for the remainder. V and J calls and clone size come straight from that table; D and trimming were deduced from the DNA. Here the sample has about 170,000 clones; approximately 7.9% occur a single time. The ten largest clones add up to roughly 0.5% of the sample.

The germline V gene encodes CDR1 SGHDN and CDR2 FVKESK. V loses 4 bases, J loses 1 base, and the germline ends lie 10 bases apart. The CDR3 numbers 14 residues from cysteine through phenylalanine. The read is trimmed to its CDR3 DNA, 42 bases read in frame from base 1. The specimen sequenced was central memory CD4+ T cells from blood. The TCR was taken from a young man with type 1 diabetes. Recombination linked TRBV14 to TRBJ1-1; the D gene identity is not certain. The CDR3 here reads CASSPRGSNTEAFF. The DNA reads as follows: TGTGCCAGCAGCCCCCGGGGTTCGAACACTGAAGCTTTCTTT.